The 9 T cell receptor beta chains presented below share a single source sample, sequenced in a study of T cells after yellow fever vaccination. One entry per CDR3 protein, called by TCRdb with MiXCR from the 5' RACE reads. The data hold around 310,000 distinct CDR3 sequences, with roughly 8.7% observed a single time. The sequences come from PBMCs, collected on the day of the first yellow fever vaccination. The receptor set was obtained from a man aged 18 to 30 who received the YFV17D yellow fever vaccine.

The CDR3, as DNA: TGCAGTAGTGGCGGCGGGGGGGTAAATGAGCAGTTCTTC. Encoded protein: CSSGGGGVNEQFF. This chain connects TRBV20-1 to TRBJ2-1; 9 nucleotides match TRBD2. The CDR3 has 13 amino acids. The ends lost 8 bases at V and 7 bases at J; junction bases unmatched: 9. The germline V gene encodes CDR1 DFQATT and CDR2 SNEGSKA (reference sequence).

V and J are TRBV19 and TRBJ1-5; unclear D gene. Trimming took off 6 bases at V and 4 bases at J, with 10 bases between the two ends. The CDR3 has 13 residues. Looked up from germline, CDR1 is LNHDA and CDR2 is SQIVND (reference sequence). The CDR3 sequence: CASSQAWNQPQHF. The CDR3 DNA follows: TGTGCCAGTAGCCAAGCATGGAATCAGCCCCAGCATTTT.

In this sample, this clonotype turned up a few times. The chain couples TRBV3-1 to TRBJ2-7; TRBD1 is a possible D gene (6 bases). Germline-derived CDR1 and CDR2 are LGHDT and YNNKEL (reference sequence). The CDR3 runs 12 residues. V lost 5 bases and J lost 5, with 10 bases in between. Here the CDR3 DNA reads TGTGCCAGCAGCGCACAGGGCAACGAGCAGTACGTC. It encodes CASSAQGNEQYV.

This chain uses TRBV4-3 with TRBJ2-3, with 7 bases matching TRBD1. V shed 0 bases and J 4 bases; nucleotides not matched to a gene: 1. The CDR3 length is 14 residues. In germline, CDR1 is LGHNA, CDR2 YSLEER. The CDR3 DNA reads TGCGCCAGCAGCCAAGATGGGACAGCAGATACGCAGTATTTT. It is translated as CASSQDGTADTQYF.

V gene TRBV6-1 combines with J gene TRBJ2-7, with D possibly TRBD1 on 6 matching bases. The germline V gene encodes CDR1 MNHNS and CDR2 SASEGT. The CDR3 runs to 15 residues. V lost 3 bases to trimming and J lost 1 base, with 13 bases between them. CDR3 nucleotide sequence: TGTGCCAGCAGTGATCGGGCCCAGGGGTCCTACGAGCAGTACTTC. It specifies CASSDRAQGSYEQYF.

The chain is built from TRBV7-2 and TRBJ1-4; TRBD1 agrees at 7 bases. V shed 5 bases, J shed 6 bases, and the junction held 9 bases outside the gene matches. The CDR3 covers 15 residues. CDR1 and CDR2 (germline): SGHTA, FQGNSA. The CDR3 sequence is CASSQGDRRYEKLFF. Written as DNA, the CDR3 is TGTGCCAGCAGCCAAGGGGACAGAAGATATGAAAAACTGTTTTTT. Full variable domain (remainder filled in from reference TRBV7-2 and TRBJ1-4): GAGVSQSPSNKVTEKGKDVELRCDPISGHTALYWYRQSLGQGLEFLIYFQGNSAPDKSGLPSDRFSAERTGGSVSTLTIQRTQQEDSAVYLCASSQGDRRYEKLFFGSGTQLSVL.

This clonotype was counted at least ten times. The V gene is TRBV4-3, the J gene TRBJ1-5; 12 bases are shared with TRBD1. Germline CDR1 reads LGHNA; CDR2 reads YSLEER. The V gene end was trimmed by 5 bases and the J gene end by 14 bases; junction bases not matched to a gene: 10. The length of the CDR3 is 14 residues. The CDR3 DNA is TGCGCCAGCAGCGCCGGGACAGGGGGCGAAAAGAAGCATTTT. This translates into CASSAGTGGEKKHF.

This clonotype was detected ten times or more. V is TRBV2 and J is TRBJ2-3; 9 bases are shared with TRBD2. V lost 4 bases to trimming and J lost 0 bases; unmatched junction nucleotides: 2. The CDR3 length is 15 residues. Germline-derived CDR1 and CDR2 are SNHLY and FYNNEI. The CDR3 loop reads CASSVGTSSTDTQYF. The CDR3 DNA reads TGTGCCAGCAGTGTTGGGACTAGCAGCACAGATACGCAGTATTTT.

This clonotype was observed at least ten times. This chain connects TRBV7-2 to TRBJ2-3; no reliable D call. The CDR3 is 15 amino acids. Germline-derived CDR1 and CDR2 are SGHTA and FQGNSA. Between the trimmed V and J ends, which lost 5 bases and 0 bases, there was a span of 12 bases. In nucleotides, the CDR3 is TGTGCCAGCAGCCTCCTGGGAACTAGCACAGATACGCAGTATTTT. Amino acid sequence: CASSLLGTSTDTQYF.